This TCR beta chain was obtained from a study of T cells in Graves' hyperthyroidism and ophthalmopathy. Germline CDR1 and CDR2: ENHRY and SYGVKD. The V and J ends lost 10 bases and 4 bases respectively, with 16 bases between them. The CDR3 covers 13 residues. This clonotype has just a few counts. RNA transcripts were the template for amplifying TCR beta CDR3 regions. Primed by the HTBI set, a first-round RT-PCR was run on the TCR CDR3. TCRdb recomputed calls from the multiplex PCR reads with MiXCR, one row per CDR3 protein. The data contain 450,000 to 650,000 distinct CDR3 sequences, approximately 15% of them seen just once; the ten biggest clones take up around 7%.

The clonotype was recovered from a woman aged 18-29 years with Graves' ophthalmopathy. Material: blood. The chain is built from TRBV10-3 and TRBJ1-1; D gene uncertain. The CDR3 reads CASSPPGTTEAFF. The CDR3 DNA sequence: TGTGCCAGCAGCCCTCCGGGTACCACTGAAGCTTTCTTT.